Many counts were recorded for the clone carrying this T cell receptor (beta chain). Its matching antigen is unknown. The data originate from a study of breast tumors, draining lymph nodes, adjacent tissues. Whole-study findings and limits: Luminal-like breast cancer showed significantly higher tumor–nontumor repertoire similarity than basal-like. Data fit most tumor T cells coming from lymph node, expanding in tumor. Tumors had less TCR diversity than lymph nodes, more than nontumor tissue.

TCRdb redid the calling of the multiplex PCR reads with MiXCR, one entry per CDR3 protein. The sample yields under 300,000 distinct CDR3 sequences, less than 40% seen once. V was cut by 4 bases and J by 2 bases, with 10 bases left in between. CDR1 and CDR2 (germline): SNHLY, FYNNEI. This CDR3 has 14 amino acids. Samples came from axillary lymph nodes draining the breast cancer. This clonotype was obtained from a female donor with breast cancer. Some clones in this sample may be carry-over from other donors' samples. The genes are TRBV2 and TRBJ2-3; D tentatively fits TRBD1 or TRBD2 (5 bases each). The sample consisted of axillary lymph node tissue. CDR3 coding DNA: TGTGCCAGCAGTGGGGACCAGTACACAGATACGCAGTATTTT. As protein: CASSGDQYTDTQYF.